The next 15 T cell receptor delta chains were all read from a single sample in a study of Vδ1+ human thymocytes. No antigens are known for them. Sequences come from RNA converted to cDNA by reverse transcription. Multiplex PCR used pooled V-gene forward primers and a constant-region reverse primer to amplify CDR3s. TCRdb re-called clones from the multiplex PCR reads via CATT. The table lists under 80,000 delta-chain clones, around 30% of them singletons, with roughly 0.25% in the top ten. Study conclusions and caveats: Thymic TRG and TRD repertoires appeared highly polyclonal.

Sequencing used Vdelta1+ gamma-delta thymocytes from the thymus. Specified subset: FACS-sorted CD3+ TCRalphabeta- TCRVdelta1+ TCRVdelta2- thymocytes. The receptors shown here come from a boy in the first two years of life who had congenital heart surgery.

This chain joins TRDV1 and TRDJ1; maybe TRDD3 (5 bases). The CDR3 totals 14 residues. The V gene lost 5 bases and the J gene lost 3 bases, with 13 bases spanning the gap. Germline V lookup: CDR1 TSWWSYY, CDR2 QGS. The CDR3 DNA reads TGTGCTCTTGGGATAAGGTGGGATCCCGATAAACTCATCTTT. Translation gives CALGIRWDPDKLIF.

The chain combines TRDV1 with TRDJ1; 9 bases agree with TRDD3. CDR1 and CDR2 (germline): TSWWSYY, QGS. There are 19 residues in the CDR3. Trimming took 3 bases from V and 0 from J; bases not matched to a gene: 14. CDR3 in amino acids: CALGEYTGWGIRYTDKLIF. The CDR3 DNA is TGTGCTCTTGGGGAGTACACCGGGTGGGGGATAAGGTACACCGATAAACTCATCTTT.

The table lists this clone with a few counts. This chain uses TRDV1 with TRDJ1; 8 bases fit TRDD3. CDR1 is TSWWSYY, CDR2 QGS, per germline. V was clipped by 4 bases and J by 0 bases; unmatched bases: 25. The CDR3 consists of 22 residues. The CDR3 is CALGVRRYGTGGPPSYTDKLIF. As DNA, the CDR3 is TGTGCTCTTGGGGTAAGGAGGTACGGTACTGGGGGCCCGCCCTCGTACACCGATAAACTCATCTTT.

With respect to this clone: This clone may be a read error of a much larger clone one base away. V usage is TRDV2 and J usage is TRDJ1; 9 bases fit TRDD3. Germline V lookup: CDR1 GEAIGNYY, CDR2 EKD. The CDR3 contains 15 residues. J lost 2 bases, V lost 0 bases, and 3 bases had no gene match. The CDR3: CACDTIGGYTDKLIF. The CDR3 DNA reads TGTGCCTGTGACACCATTGGGGGATATACCGATAAACTCATCTTT.

This clone was observed a few times. The V and J genes are TRDV1 and TRDJ1, with D tentatively TRDD2 or TRDD3 (5 bases each). The V end was cut by 6 bases, the J end by 0 bases, with 23 bases between. Germline-derived CDR1 and CDR2 are TSWWSYY and QGS. The CDR3 runs to 18 residues. CDR3 region: CALGHLMTYEGYTDKLIF. Here the CDR3 DNA reads TGTGCTCTTGGCCATCTTATGACCTACGAGGGATACACCGATAAACTCATCTTT.

This clone was observed once. This sequence joins TRDV1 and TRDJ1; a possible D gene is TRDD3 (5 bases). This CDR3 comprises 14 residues. Germline-derived CDR1 and CDR2 are TSWWSYY and QGS. The V gene lost 5 bases and the J gene lost 2 bases, with 12 bases spanning the gap. The DNA of the CDR3 is TGTGCTCTTGGGCCCGGCGGGGGGACCGATAAACTCATCTTT. This codes for CALGPGGGTDKLIF.

The sample holds a few counts of this clone. V is TRDV2 and J is TRDJ1; 8 bases agree with TRDD3. This CDR3 spans 20 amino acids. Germline V CDR1 and CDR2: GEAIGNYY, EKD. Trimming cost V 9 bases and J 0 bases; bases outside gene matches: 26. The CDR3 nucleotides are TGTGCCATTCCTTGCTTCGAGTGTACTGGGGGCCTCGCGTACACCGATAAACTCATCTTT. Its protein product is CAIPCFECTGGLAYTDKLIF.

The chain links TRDV1 to TRDJ1, with 11 bases matching TRDD3. V was clipped by 4 bases and J by 1 base; unmatched bases: 11. The CDR3 consists of 18 residues. Germline V gene lookup returns CDR1 TSWWSYY and CDR2 QGS. This chain's CDR3 is CALGGLFGGYAFTDKLIF. In DNA, the CDR3 is TGTGCTCTTGGGGGCCTGTTTGGGGGATACGCGTTCACCGATAAACTCATCTTT.

The V gene is TRDV1, the J gene TRDJ1; D perhaps matches TRDD3 (8 bases). CDR1 is TSWWSYY, CDR2 QGS, per germline. V gave up 3 bases and J gave up 0 bases, with 29 bases separating them. The CDR3 is 21 amino acids. For the CDR3, the DNA is TGTGCTCTTGGGGACAATTCCTACCCCGTACTGGGGGGCAATTACACCGATAAACTCATCTTT. Amino acids: CALGDNSYPVLGGNYTDKLIF.

V gene TRDV1 combines with J gene TRDJ1; TRDD3 matches 10 bases. CDR1 and CDR2 from the germline V gene are TSWWSYY and QGS. This CDR3 contains 19 residues. Trimming at V came to 0 bases and at J to 6 bases, leaving 16 bases not matched to a gene. The CDR3 DNA reads TGTGCTCTTGGGGAACTCGAACCTTCGTACTGGGGGATCGGGTATAAACTCATCTTT. Translation: CALGELEPSYWGIGYKLIF.

J is TRDJ1 and V is TRDV1; no clear D gene. CDR1 and CDR2 from the germline V gene are TSWWSYY and QGS. Deletions cut 5 bases from V and 8 bases from J, with 9 bases between. CDR3 length equals 11 residues. CDR3 loop: CALGNQGKLIF. As DNA, the CDR3 is TGTGCTCTTGGGAACCAGGGGAAACTCATCTTT.

The gene calls are TRDV2 and TRDJ1, with D uncertain. The V gene lost 0 bases and the J gene lost 4 bases, with 20 bases spanning the gap. This CDR3 region has 17 residues. Germline assignment: CDR1 GEAIGNYY and CDR2 EKD. In DNA, the CDR3 is TGTGCCTGTGACACCCTTAAATGGTCTACCCCTCTCGATAAACTCATCTTT. Its translation is CACDTLKWSTPLDKLIF.

This sequence joins TRDV1 and TRDJ1; TRDD3 agrees at 9 bases. The germline V gene encodes CDR1 TSWWSYY and CDR2 QGS. With V trimmed by 6 bases and J by 0 bases, 26 bases remained unmatched. CDR3 length: 22 amino acids. The CDR3 DNA reads as TGTGCTCTTGGATCAAAAGTTGTTCCTACAAGGGGATACGCGTGGTACACCGATAAACTCATCTTT. Translation: CALGSKVVPTRGYAWYTDKLIF.

The genes are TRDV1 and TRDJ1, with 7 nucleotides matching TRDD3. This CDR3 region has 21 residues. The J segment lost 1 base and the V segment lost 1 base, leaving 21 bases of the junction unmatched. Per germline, CDR1 TSWWSYY and CDR2 QGS. The CDR3 protein is CALGEHLRGWGSWSSTDKLIF. The CDR3, as DNA: TGTGCTCTTGGGGAACACCTACGAGGGTGGGGGAGCTGGAGTAGCACCGATAAACTCATCTTT.

There are a few counts of this clone. V gene TRDV1 combines with J gene TRDJ1; the match to TRDD3 covers 13 bases. Germline CDR1 TSWWSYY, CDR2 QGS. The CDR3 consists of 24 residues. V shed 9 bases and J 1 base; nucleotides not matched to a gene: 32. The CDR3 coding sequence is TGTGCTCTCTCCGACCAGGGGAGTGATCTACACCTTACTGGGGGATACGCGGTCACCGATAAACTCATCTTT. Amino acid sequence: CALSDQGSDLHLTGGYAVTDKLIF.